The sequence of this T cell receptor beta chain was determined in a study of cytomegalovirus exposure and HLA in healthy donors. Produced via immunoSEQ multiplex PCR; TCRdb's table is partial and in-frame only. The data show 180,000 or so clones, roughly 86% seen once. The V and J ends lost 8 bases and 4 bases, in that order; junction bases with no gene match: 5. Germline-derived CDR1 and CDR2 are MDHEN and SYDVKM. This CDR3 contains 13 residues. This TCR was sampled from a man between 18 and 29 years old in good health and CMV-seropositive. The rearrangement joins TRBV28 to TRBJ1-5, with 7 positions matching TRBD1. Sequencing used PBMCs. Written as DNA, the CDR3 is TGTGCCAGCTGGGGGACAGATAATCAGCCCCAGCATTTT. This codes for CASWGTDNQPQHF.